What follows is one TCR beta chain and its context. Its antigen is as yet unknown. The CDR3 runs 14 residues. CDR1 is LNHDA, CDR2 SQIVND, per germline (reference sequence). Trimming at V came to 7 bases and at J to 4 bases, leaving 9 bases not matched to a gene. This entry is derived from a study of cytomegalovirus exposure and HLA in healthy donors. PCR was performed using 60 Vbeta and 13 Jbeta primers. Sequencing used immunoSEQ multiplex PCR; TCRdb keeps in-frame clones, though not all of them. This table holds over 100,000 clones, roughly four fifths found once. Overall study findings and caveats: Associated with HLA alleles at 0.05 false discovery rate in a later analysis were fewer than 20,000 TCR beta sequences. It was reported in a later analysis that an Asian-associated ancestry cluster showed fewer N-insertions than the 666-donor mean. The likely explanation for a cluster of highly shared sequence variants was sequencing artifact. TCR sequences were mostly rare, though some public TCRs occurred in many donors.

The chain joins TRBV19 to TRBJ2-5, with 7 bases lining up with TRBD1. The sequence derives from a man in his thirties or forties in good health and CMV-seropositive. Sequenced sample: PBMCs. CDR3 protein: CASTLDRASETQYF. The CDR3 bases are TGTGCCAGTACCCTCGACAGGGCCTCAGAGACCCAGTACTTC. Based on the CDR3 plus reference TRBV19 and TRBJ2-5, the full variable domain is DGGITQSPKYLFRKEGQNVTLSCEQNLNHDAMYWYRQDPGQGLRLIYYSQIVNDFQKGDIAEGYSVSREKKESFPLTVTSAQKNPTAFYLCASTLDRASETQYFGPGTRLLVL.